Listed below are T cell receptor beta chains from one sample, sequenced in a study of cytomegalovirus exposure and HLA in healthy donors. The assay was immunoSEQ multiplex PCR, and TCRdb's table has in-frame clones only and misses some. The repertoire table contains some 200,000 clones. Sequencing was performed on PBMCs. The receptors were gathered from a man aged 25 to 40 in good health and CMV-seronegative. CDR3s include the opening cysteine and the closing phenylalanine or tryptophan. Each record gives: V gene, J gene, CDR3 protein.

>TRBV9|TRBJ1-3
CASSAQAGISGNTIYF
>TRBV5-4|TRBJ1-2
CASSPGGSNYGYTF
>TRBV7-2|TRBJ1-2
CASSLAAGQGAYGYTF
>TRBV29-1|TRBJ1-4
CSAPDRGHEKLFF
>TRBV29-1|TRBJ2-7
CSVEGTGGNEQYF
>TRBV2|TRBJ2-2
CASSREGQANTGELFF
>TRBV6-5|TRBJ2-1
CASSYTGGPKFF
>TRBV18|TRBJ1-5
CASSPDRGSNQPQHF
>TRBV27|TRBJ1-2
CASSRPGNYGYTF
>TRBV5-6|TRBJ2-7
CASSLNFREQYF
>TRBV9|TRBJ2-1
CASSGWATHNEQFF
>TRBV27|TRBJ2-1
CASSFDPRRIHNEQFF
>TRBV19|TRBJ1-1
CASSTPRTGGGTEAFF
>TRBV7-6|TRBJ1-6
CASSSNQGASPLHF
>TRBV19|TRBJ2-3
CASSPRQGADTQYF
>TRBV5-1|TRBJ1-2
CASSSSTEPGHGYTF
>TRBV19|TRBJ1-5
CASSIGAGGGQPQHF
>TRBV30|TRBJ2-1
CATTRDRFSYNEQFF
>TRBV18|TRBJ2-5
CASSPSRVEEQYF
>TRBV13|TRBJ1-1
CASSLGRQAITEAFF
>TRBV19|TRBJ1-5
CASSHRVGNQPQHF
>TRBV6-6|TRBJ1-2
CASSAQGSRGYTF
>TRBV7-6|TRBJ2-7
CASSLGQSGNYEQYF
>TRBV19|TRBJ1-1
CASSLGQGDLNTEAFF
>TRBV28|TRBJ2-5
CASRGRGLGETQYF
>TRBV10-3|TRBJ2-7
CAISKTSGGPYEQYF
>TRBV19|TRBJ1-4
CASSTSGTVEEKLFF
>TRBV28|TRBJ2-7
CASSLETYEQYF
>TRBV5-1|TRBJ2-7
CASSARQGAYEQYF
>TRBV6-5|TRBJ1-5
CATRQGYGQPQHF
>TRBV7-9|TRBJ2-1
CASSPVPAGVTYNEQFF
>TRBV5-4|TRBJ1-2
CATEPQGQISGYTF
>TRBV29-1|TRBJ1-5
CSVTGSGGNQPQHF
>TRBV2|TRBJ1-6
CASSEYSSYNSPLHF
>TRBV19|TRBJ2-1
CASNQEGVDNEQFF
>TRBV7-2|TRBJ2-1
CASSPSGGDGNEQFF
>TRBV28|TRBJ2-7
CASSLGGTGYKEQYF
>TRBV27|TRBJ1-5
CASNTLGGPQPQHF
>TRBV19|TRBJ2-1
CASQDRAGEQFF
>TRBV19|TRBJ2-7
CASKIRAGGSYEQYF
>TRBV30|TRBJ1-6
CAWSVGVGSPLHF
>TRBV5-6|TRBJ2-1
CASSLGLSYNEQFF
>TRBV5-6|TRBJ1-2
CASSTGVNYGYTF
>TRBV5-1|TRBJ2-2
CASSFFPSGNTGELFF
>TRBV5-1|TRBJ1-4
CASSSITGAGEKLFF
>TRBV11-3|TRBJ1-1
CASMEGPGTEAVF
>TRBV4-1|.
CASSQGILAASSYEQYF
>TRBV23-1|TRBJ2-7
CASTQPPSGDYEQYF
>TRBV28|TRBJ2-3
CASTQAGVTDTQYF
>TRBV19|TRBJ1-5
CASSIAPGRNQPQHF
>TRBV7-6|TRBJ2-1
CASSLRRLAGGLVFF
>TRBV28|TRBJ2-7
CASSFTGAGGYEQYF
>TRBV27|TRBJ1-1
CASSPKQGAVTEAFF
>TRBV10-3|TRBJ1-1
CAISESHGRGWENTEAFF
>TRBV11-3|TRBJ2-7
CASSLRGQSSYEQYF
>TRBV28|TRBJ2-4
CASSFALLAGVAKNIQYF